The T cell receptor beta chain under discussion was sequenced for a study of T cell repertoires in cytomegalovirus infection. Study information: Public TCR beta signatures marked donors with CMV infection and the matching HLA.

TCRdb itself ran the reads through MiXCR, one entry per CDR3 protein. In the table there are hundreds of thousands of distinct CDR3 sequences, 20% to 30% of which are singletons. Findings and limits, study-wide: Clonotype analysis showed dominance of the ex vivo response by HLA-C-restricted CMV-specific TCR beta clonotypes. Frequencies of public TCR beta families were cumulated, and this identified carriers of CMV plus the relevant HLA.

Germline V CDR1 and CDR2: LGHDT, YNNKEL (reference sequence). The CDR3 spans 15 residues. The V gene end was trimmed by 4 bases and the J gene end by 5 bases; junction bases not matched to a gene: 8. This clonotype showed up just a few times. Its target is unknown. The TCR was taken from a human donor in good health (CMV status not recorded). Some clones in this sample may be carry-over from other donors' samples. Specimen: CD8+ T cells from PBMCs. The V and J genes are TRBV3-1 and TRBJ2-1; TRBD1 matches 7 bases. This chain's CDR3 is CASSPGDRGDNEQFF. DNA of the CDR3: TGTGCCAGCAGCCCAGGGGACAGAGGGGACAATGAGCAGTTCTTC.